This T cell receptor beta chain was documented in a study of Graves' ophthalmopathy and Graves' hyperthyroidism. From RNA, the CDR3 regions of TCR beta chains were amplified and sequenced. The first-round RT-PCR employed HTBI primers together with the Qiagen OneStep RT-PCR kit. A multiplex PCR was then performed as the second round. TCRdb processed the multiplex PCR reads anew with MiXCR; each CDR3 protein has one entry. The data show about 380,000 distinct CDR3 sequences, with approximately 15% seen just once and about 7% held by the top ten. Germline CDR1 and CDR2: LNHDA and SQIVND (reference sequence). There are 13 residues in the CDR3. Between the trimmed V and J ends, which lost 1 base and 3 bases, there was a span of 6 bases. A follow-up of 18 months without ophthalmopathy meant that hyperthyroidism was stable. Hyperthyroidism cases were recent diagnoses of under 2 months' duration in people aged 18 to 65. Physicians reached a diagnosis by relying on clinical symptoms, serum thyroxine, TRAb, thyroid ultrasound and orbital computed tomography.

This clonotype was observed many times. Specimen: peripheral blood. This clonotype was sampled from a woman aged 18-35 years with stable Graves' hyperthyroidism. This sequence joins TRBV19 and TRBJ1-2; D call uncertain. This chain's CDR3 is CASSIGTHYGYTF. The CDR3 DNA is TGTGCCAGTAGTATAGGGACGCACTATGGCTACACCTTC.